The clone carrying this TCR beta chain was seen a handful of times. Primed by a sample-barcoded 5' primer and a J-beta primer mix, a second PCR proceeded for roughly 6 to 12 cycles. TCRdb reprocessed the 5' RACE reads via MiXCR and lists one record per CDR3 protein. The data hold roughly 800,000 distinct CDR3 sequences, with 25% observed a single time. This sample is part of a study of blood T cells in healthy people across ages. Trimming left V 1 base short and J 0 bases short, with 4 bases between. This CDR3 region has 13 residues. Germline lookup yields CDR1 DFQATT and CDR2 SNEGSKA (reference sequence). A further study also used this sample, focusing on T cells of mothers and their children.

The receptor comes from a boy aged 10-17 years in good health. Sequencing input: blood. V is TRBV20-1 and J is TRBJ1-3; D is unresolved. The CDR3 region is CSARVTSGNTIYF. DNA of the CDR3: TGCAGTGCTAGAGTAACCTCTGGAAACACCATATATTTT.